The present TCR beta chain was sequenced within a study of blood T cell repertoires in COVID-19. The CDR3 extends over 15 amino acids. CDR1 is LNHNV, CDR2 YYDKDF, per germline (reference sequence). V lost 0 bases to trimming and J lost 3 bases; unmatched junction nucleotides: 5. TCRdb's table, derived via immunoSEQ multiplex PCR, lists solely in-frame clones and lacks some. Here the sample spans roughly 230,000 clones, 82% being singletons. The sample consisted of PBMCs or T cells enriched from blood (not recorded which). The V and J genes are TRBV15 and TRBJ2-7; 7 positions agree with TRBD1. The clonotype was recovered from a woman aged 60-75 years who had recovered from COVID-19. The CDR3: CATSRDRQGLYEQYF. The CDR3, as DNA: TGTGCCACCAGCAGAGATAGACAGGGTCTCTACGAGCAGTACTTC.